What follows are 26 T cell receptor beta chains derived from one specimen sequenced in a study of neurological immune-mediated disorders. TCRdb fed the 5' RACE reads into MiXCR, producing one record per CDR3 protein. In the table there are about 81,000 distinct CDR3 sequences, 4.3% of which are singletons. Time point here: longitudinal time-point 3. Sample: PBMCs. The receptors here all came from a woman between 55 and 75 years old with multiple sclerosis.

This clonotype was detected many times. The chain joins TRBV10-3 to TRBJ2-1, with D unresolved. V lost 10 bases, J lost 0 bases, and 16 bases lay in between. The V gene's germline CDR1 is ENHRY and CDR2 SYGVKD. The CDR3 extends over 15 amino acids. DNA of the CDR3: TGTGCCACCGCCAACTTGGAAAGCTCCTACAATGAGCAGTTCTTC. Its protein product is CATANLESSYNEQFF.

This clonotype was observed at least ten times. This chain uses TRBV19 with TRBJ1-2; TRBD1 is a possible D gene (6 bases). Germline-derived CDR1 and CDR2 are LNHDA and SQIVND (reference sequence). The CDR3 contains 14 residues. V lost 7 bases to trimming and J lost 2 bases, with 14 bases between them. The CDR3 loop reads CASTPQGTNYGYTF. The CDR3 DNA reads as TGTGCCAGTACCCCACAGGGAACCAACTATGGCTACACCTTC.

In its sample, this clonotype was seen many times. The V and J genes are TRBV5-1 and TRBJ2-2; D gene unclear. Germline CDR1 SGHRS, CDR2 YFSETQ. V was pared by 0 bases and J by 4 bases, with 4 bases between. This CDR3 has 13 residues. The CDR3 region has the DNA TGCGCCAGCAGCTTGGCAATCACCGGGGAGCTGTTTTTT. Translated: CASSLAITGELFF.

This clonotype was recorded many times. This chain connects TRBV7-9 to TRBJ1-3, with 8 bases fitting TRBD1. Trimming removed 4 bases from V and 2 bases from J; junction bases left unmatched: 1. The germline gives CDR1 SEHNR, CDR2 FQNEAQ (reference sequence). This CDR3 has 14 amino acids. In nucleotides, the CDR3 is TGTGCCAGCAGCTCGGACAGGGCTGGAAACACCATATATTTT. It yields the protein CASSSDRAGNTIYF.

This clonotype occurred many times. This rearrangement joins TRBV20-1 to TRBJ1-6, with D perhaps TRBD1 (5 bases). The CDR3 is 13 residues long. Trimming stripped 8 bases from V and 7 bases from J, with 15 bases between. Germline V CDR1 and CDR2: DFQATT, SNEGSKA (reference sequence). The CDR3: CSSDSSSNSPLHF. CDR3 sequence (DNA): TGCAGTTCCGACAGTTCCTCAAATTCACCCCTCCACTTT.

This clonotype was counted ten times or more. The V gene is TRBV7-9, the J gene TRBJ1-2; no clear D gene. Germline assignment: CDR1 SEHNR and CDR2 FQNEAQ (reference sequence). V lost 5 bases, J lost 7 bases, and 11 bases lay in between. This CDR3 is 12 amino acids long. The chain's CDR3 is CASSNDVGGYTF. The CDR3 DNA reads as TGTGCCAGCAGCAATGACGTGGGTGGCTACACCTTC.

This clonotype was recorded at least ten times. The chain joins TRBV7-9 to TRBJ2-7; perhaps TRBD1 as D (6 bases). Germline V CDR1 and CDR2: SEHNR, FQNEAQ (reference sequence). The CDR3 extends over 12 amino acids. Trimming left V 5 bases short and J 4 bases short, with 9 bases between. Written as DNA, the CDR3 is TGTGCCAGCAGCACAGACAGGTACGAGCAGTACTTC. Protein product: CASSTDRYEQYF.

This clonotype occurred many times. The V and J genes are TRBV29-1 and TRBJ1-5; 9 bases align to TRBD1. The CDR3 contains 13 residues. V trimming: 6 bases; J trimming: 5 bases; junction bases outside the gene matches: 5. Germline V CDR1 and CDR2: SQVTM, ANQGSEA. CDR3 sequence reads: CSVWTGVDQPQHF. The CDR3 coding sequence is TGCAGCGTATGGACAGGGGTAGATCAGCCCCAGCATTTT.

This clonotype showed up many times. The chain employs TRBV11-2 and TRBJ1-3; D unresolved. Trimming took off 2 bases at V and 0 bases at J, with 14 bases between the two ends. The CDR3 runs 17 residues. Per germline, CDR1 SGHAT and CDR2 FQNNGV. CDR3 nucleotides: TGTGCCAGCAGCTTAAGCGTTTCGCGCATCTCTGGAAACACCATATATTTT. This translates into CASSLSVSRISGNTIYF.

There are many counts of this clonotype. The chain couples TRBV29-1 to TRBJ2-1; 7 bases are shared with TRBD1. Trimming took 7 bases from V and 2 from J; bases not matched to a gene: 17. The CDR3 runs to 17 residues. Germline V gives CDR1 SQVTM, CDR2 ANQGSEA. CDR3 coding DNA: TGCAGCGCGGTAGGAACCAGGGGGTCCGTCGCCTACAATGAGCAGTTCTTC. Its protein product is CSAVGTRGSVAYNEQFF.

The chain recombines TRBV28 with TRBJ2-1, with D maybe TRBD2 (5 bases). The V gene's germline CDR1 is MDHEN and CDR2 SYDVKM. The CDR3 spans 12 residues. Trimming took 10 bases from V and 9 from J, leaving 16 bases between them. The CDR3 bases are TGTGCCACCCCTAGTCCGGAGGTTGAGCAGTTCTTC. Protein: CATPSPEVEQFF.

This clonotype was recorded at least ten times. The J gene is TRBJ1-4, the V gene TRBV7-8; tentatively, D is TRBD1 (6 bases). Germline CDR1 reads SGHVS; CDR2 reads FQNEAQ. CDR3 length: 14 amino acids. V was shortened by 8 bases and J by 8 bases, with 18 bases between the two germline ends. The CDR3 here is CASALFRGEEKLFF. The DNA of the CDR3 is TGTGCCAGCGCATTATTCAGGGGAGAGGAAAAACTGTTTTTT.

This clonotype was counted at least ten times. The V and J genes are TRBV3-1 and TRBJ2-7; 9 bases are shared with TRBD1. V dropped 4 bases and J dropped 0; count of bases not matched to a gene: 13. The CDR3 loop spans 18 amino acids. Germline CDR1 is LGHDT and CDR2 is YNNKEL (reference sequence). In DNA form, the CDR3 reads TGTGCCAGCAGCCCCTTACAGGGGGCGACTCAAAGCTCCTACGAGCAGTACTTC. It encodes CASSPLQGATQSSYEQYF.

This clonotype was detected many times. This sequence joins TRBV6-5 and TRBJ1-1; no definite D call. Germline V gene lookup returns CDR1 MNHEY and CDR2 SVGAGI. V was pared by 4 bases and J by 7 bases, with 19 bases between. This CDR3 spans 15 amino acids. In DNA form, the CDR3 reads TGTGCCAGCAGTTTTGGTATTGGGAGCGGCAGTGAAGCTTTCTTT. It yields the protein CASSFGIGSGSEAFF.

The table lists this clonotype with many counts. The CDR3 spells CASSYAGNEQYF. The CDR3 region has the DNA TGTGCCAGCAGTTACGCCGGAAACGAGCAGTACTTC. The chain has TRBV6-6 and TRBJ2-7, with D uncertain. V shed 2 bases and J shed 5 bases, with 7 bases lying between them. Germline assignment: CDR1 MNHNY and CDR2 SVGAGI (reference sequence). The CDR3 consists of 12 residues.

This clonotype was seen repeatedly, ten times or more. V is TRBV12-3 or TRBV12-4 and J is TRBJ2-6; D uncertain. The CDR3 is 16 amino acids. The V gene lost 5 bases and the J gene lost 2 bases, with 13 bases spanning the gap. This chain's CDR3 is CASSLTSLAGANVLTF. CDR3 nucleotides: TGTGCCAGCAGTCTGACAAGCTTGGCTGGGGCCAACGTCCTGACTTTC.

This clonotype was counted many times. This rearrangement joins TRBV3-1 to TRBJ1-5; D may be TRBD1 (5 bases). Deletions cut 3 bases from V and 3 bases from J, with 9 bases between. This CDR3 has 14 residues. Germline CDR1 reads LGHDT; CDR2 reads YNNKEL (reference sequence). CDR3 amino acids: CASSQQGINQPQHF. The CDR3 DNA reads TGTGCCAGCAGCCAGCAGGGTATCAATCAGCCCCAGCATTTT.

The table lists this clonotype with many counts. This rearrangement joins TRBV5-1 to TRBJ1-1; no definite D call. The CDR3 loop spans 14 amino acids. Germline values: CDR1 SGHRS, CDR2 YFSETQ. V was pared by 4 bases and J by 1 base, with 11 bases between. The CDR3 here is CASSRMTGNTEAFF. For the CDR3, the DNA is TGCGCCAGCAGCAGAATGACGGGGAACACTGAAGCTTTCTTT.

This clonotype was picked up many times. V gene TRBV20-1 combines with J gene TRBJ2-7; 9 bases agree with TRBD1. The ends lost 7 bases at V and 4 bases at J; junction bases unmatched: 11. Germline V CDR1 and CDR2: DFQATT, SNEGSKA (reference sequence). The CDR3 runs 14 residues. In DNA, the CDR3 is TGCAGTGTCCTAGACAGGGGGAACTGGTACGAGCAGTACTTC. Its translation is CSVLDRGNWYEQYF.

Worth noting for this clonotype: A read error may be the cause here, since a much bigger clone is one base away. The V gene is TRBV3-1, the J gene TRBJ2-7; D unclear. Germline V gene sequence: CDR1 LGHDT, CDR2 YNNKEL (reference sequence). V dropped 5 bases and J dropped 3 bases, with 14 bases sitting between them. This CDR3 comprises 14 residues. CDR3 sequence: CASSRRVSGYEQYF. CDR3 DNA: TGTGCCAGCAGCAGACGGGTGTCGGGCTACGAGCAGTACTTC.

This clonotype was detected only a few times. V and J are TRBV7-8 and TRBJ2-1; D gene uncertain. Germline V gene sequence: CDR1 SGHVS, CDR2 FQNEAQ. The CDR3 sequence is 14 residues long. V lost 10 bases and J lost 0, with 13 bases in between. This CDR3 reads CATRALSSYNEQFF. The CDR3 nucleotides are TGTGCCACCCGGGCCCTGAGCTCCTACAATGAGCAGTTCTTC. The whole variable domain, remainder taken from reference TRBV7-8 and TRBJ2-1, is GAGVSQSPRYKVAKRGQDVALRCDPISGHVSLFWYQQALGQGPEFLTYFQNEAQLDKSGLPSDRFFAERPEGSVSTLKIQRTQQEDSAVYLCATRALSSYNEQFFGPGTRLTVL.

This clonotype was seen ten or more times. The gene calls are TRBV7-9 and TRBJ2-5; the match to TRBD2 covers 15 bases. V shed 3 bases and J 4 bases; nucleotides not matched to a gene: 0. The CDR3 is 15 residues long. Germline V gene lookup returns CDR1 SEHNR and CDR2 FQNEAQ (reference sequence). This chain's CDR3 is CASSLGLAGGETQYF. The CDR3 region has the DNA TGTGCCAGCAGCTTGGGACTAGCGGGGGGAGAGACCCAGTACTTC.

This chain connects TRBV6-5 to TRBJ2-7, with TRBD1 identical over 7 bases. The V gene end was trimmed by 6 bases and the J gene end by 3 bases; junction bases not matched to a gene: 5. The germline V gene has CDR1 MNHEY and CDR2 SVGAGI. This CDR3 has 13 residues. CDR3 nucleotide sequence: TGTGCCAGCAGAAAGACAGGGTTCTACGAGCAGTACTTC. Protein product: CASRKTGFYEQYF.

At least ten counts were recorded for this clonotype. The J gene is TRBJ2-7, the V gene TRBV7-2; D is perhaps TRBD2 (6 bases). CDR1 and CDR2 (germline): SGHTA, FQGNSA. V lost 5 bases and J 6 bases, leaving 20 bases between the germline ends. The CDR3 consists of 15 residues. CDR3: CASSPPGPSGSEQYF. CDR3 coding DNA: TGTGCCAGCAGCCCTCCGGGTCCCAGCGGGTCCGAGCAGTACTTC. Full variable domain (missing parts from reference TRBV7-2 and TRBJ2-7): GAGVSQSPSNKVTEKGKDVELRCDPISGHTALYWYRQSLGQGLEFLIYFQGNSAPDKSGLPSDRFSAERTGGSVSTLTIQRTQQEDSAVYLCASSPPGPSGSEQYFGPGTRLTVT.

This clonotype was picked up many times. The chain joins TRBV5-8 to TRBJ2-4, with D possibly being TRBD1 or TRBD2 (6 bases each). Germline V CDR1 and CDR2: SGHTS, YDEGEE. The CDR3 has 18 amino acids. The V and J ends lost 3 bases and 1 base respectively, with 20 bases between them. CDR3 amino acids: CASSYLGGLVYAKNIQYF. In nucleotides, the CDR3 is TGTGCCAGCAGCTACCTAGGGGGGCTGGTTTATGCCAAAAACATTCAGTACTTC.

This clonotype was detected ten times or more. The rearrangement uses TRBV12-3 or TRBV12-4 and TRBJ1-2, with 8 positions matching TRBD1. Losses at the gene ends were 3 bases for V and 6 bases for J; bases not matched to a gene: 6. This CDR3 is 14 amino acids long. CDR3 protein: CASSFVQGAHGYTF. Written as DNA, the CDR3 is TGTGCCAGCAGTTTCGTCCAGGGGGCGCATGGCTACACCTTC.